The 32 T cell receptor beta chains below were found in one sample sequenced in a study of cytomegalovirus exposure and HLA in healthy donors (dated by TCRdb to the late 2010s). The library was obtained by the immunoSEQ multiplex PCR assay. For the multiplex PCR, a mixture combining 60 forward primers for TCR Vbeta segments and 13 reverse primers for TCR Jbeta segments was used. Not all clones reach the TCRdb copy of this immuneACCESS table, which keeps in-frame sequences only. Checked studies attribute under half of the gap to unresolved V genes and leave the rest unexplained. The sample profile shows about 110,000 clones; around three quarters of them were found once. Together, the top ten hold more than 3% of the sample. Specimen: PBMCs. Receptors originate from a woman in her thirties or forties in good health and CMV-seronegative.

This chain links TRBV28 with TRBJ2-5; D not resolved. This CDR3 comprises 14 residues. V lost 8 bases and J lost 4, with 17 bases in between. Looked up from germline, CDR1 is MDHEN and CDR2 is SYDVKM. The CDR3 sequence is CASAALSEAETQYF. The CDR3 nucleotides read TGTGCCAGCGCGGCCCTTTCCGAGGCAGAGACCCAGTACTTC.

In DNA, the CDR3 is TGTGCCAGCAGCCTTGACAGGGGTGCCCCCTACGAGCAGTACTTC. It yields the protein CASSLDRGAPYEQYF. The rearrangement uses TRBV27 and TRBJ2-7, with 8 bases fitting TRBD1. Germline-derived CDR1 and CDR2 are MNHEY and SMNVEV (reference sequence). CDR3 size: 15 residues. V gave up 6 bases and J gave up 2 bases; unmatched junction bases: 9.

The genes are TRBV7-2 and TRBJ2-2; 8 bases align to TRBD2. The V segment lost 2 bases and the J segment 7 bases; nucleotides outside the gene matches: 0. CDR1 and CDR2 from the germline V gene are SGHTA and FQGNSA. This CDR3 is built from 13 residues. This chain's CDR3 is CASSLTSGGELFF. The CDR3 DNA sequence: TGTGCCAGCAGCTTAACTAGCGGCGGGGAGCTGTTTTTT.

The rearrangement uses TRBV19 and TRBJ2-4; 9 nucleotides align to TRBD1. Germline V lookup: CDR1 LNHDA, CDR2 SQIVND (reference sequence). This CDR3 has 19 residues. The V and J ends lost 0 bases and 3 bases, in that order; junction bases with no gene match: 12. The CDR3, as DNA: TGTGCCAGTAGTATAGAAGGGACAGGGAGTAAGGGGGGCAAAAACATTCAGTACTTC. Translating it yields CASSIEGTGSKGGKNIQYF. Full variable domain (outside the CDR3, taken from reference TRBV19 and TRBJ2-4): DGGITQSPKYLFRKEGQNVTLSCEQNLNHDAMYWYRQDPGQGLRLIYYSQIVNDFQKGDIAEGYSVSREKKESFPLTVTSAQKNPTAFYLCASSIEGTGSKGGKNIQYFGAGTRLSVL.

The rearrangement links TRBV28 to TRBJ1-4; D call uncertain. Germline V gene sequence: CDR1 MDHEN, CDR2 SYDVKM. This CDR3 comprises 15 residues. V was clipped by 6 bases and J by 8 bases, with 19 bases between them. CDR3 DNA sequence: TGTGCCAGCAGCCCTCCCGGGATCCAGCGGGAAAAACTGTTTTTT. This translates into CASSPPGIQREKLFF.

This chain connects TRBV15 to TRBJ1-2; no clear D gene. CDR1 LNHNV and CDR2 YYDKDF come from the germline V gene (reference sequence). The CDR3 loop spans 13 amino acids. V gave up 11 bases and J gave up 2 bases, with 15 bases separating them. As DNA, the CDR3 is TGTGCCTCGAGTACGGGTCTCAACTATGGCTACACCTTC. Amino acids: CASSTGLNYGYTF.

The J gene is TRBJ1-2, the V gene TRBV27; TRBD1 is a possible D gene (5 bases). The V gene's germline CDR1 is MNHEY and CDR2 SMNVEV (reference sequence). Trimming took 5 bases from V and 8 from J, leaving 12 bases between them. This CDR3 is 12 amino acids long. The CDR3 DNA sequence: TGTGCCAGCAGTAGCGGGGGGAACGGCTACACCTTC. This encodes CASSSGGNGYTF.

The rearrangement links TRBV4-1 to TRBJ2-2, with 7 bases lining up with TRBD1. The CDR3 runs to 15 residues. Germline V lookup: CDR1 MGHRA, CDR2 YSYEKL. V lost 4 bases to trimming and J lost 2 bases; unmatched junction nucleotides: 4. DNA of the CDR3: TGCGCCAGCAGCCGGGACAGCCAAAACACCGGGGAGCTGTTTTTT. This sequence encodes CASSRDSQNTGELFF.

The chain uses TRBV5-1 and TRBJ2-7, with 7 positions matching TRBD2. Germline-derived CDR1 and CDR2 are SGHRS and YFSETQ. V was clipped by 4 bases and J by 2 bases; unmatched bases: 12. The CDR3 is made up of 16 amino acids. In nucleotides, the CDR3 is TGCGCCAGCAGCCCTTCCTTTGGGGGGGGTCCCTACGAGCAGTACTTC. Its protein is CASSPSFGGGPYEQYF.

This chain links TRBV30 with TRBJ1-2; D not certain. Per germline, CDR1 GTSNPN and CDR2 SVGIG (reference sequence). The V end lost 4 bases, the J end lost 0 bases, and 18 bases lay between the germline ends. There are 16 residues in the CDR3. Written as DNA, the CDR3 is TGTGCCTGGACTCTTATCCCCGGAGCTTCTAACTATGGCTACACCTTC. Translation gives CAWTLIPGASNYGYTF.

Points on this clone: Sequence at one end of the junction differs from germline and may be a read error. The J gene is TRBJ1-1, the V gene TRBV5-6; TRBD1 is a possible D gene (5 bases). The length of the CDR3 is 14 residues. Germline values: CDR1 SGHDT, CDR2 YYEEEE. DNA for the CDR3: TGTGCCAGCAGCTTGGCGCAGCTGGACACTGAAGCTTTTTTT. This encodes CASSLAQLDTEAFF. Complete variable domain (other parts from reference TRBV5-6 and TRBJ1-1): DAGVTQSPTHLIKTRGQQVTLRCSPKSGHDTVSWYQQALGQGPQFIFQYYEEEERQRGNFPDRFSGHQFPNYSSELNVNALLLGDSALYLCASSLAQLDTEAFFGQGTRLTVV.

The V call is TRBV6-5, the J call TRBJ1-4; 11 bases align to TRBD1. Losses at the gene ends were 0 bases for V and 14 bases for J; bases not matched to a gene: 5. Germline CDR1 and CDR2: MNHEY and SVGAGI. The CDR3 extends over 14 amino acids. CDR3 nucleotide sequence: TGTGCCAGCAGTTACTCCCGGACAGGGGGCTCTCTGTTTTTT. Translation gives CASSYSRTGGSLFF.

The chain is built from TRBV10-3 and TRBJ2-1, with 11 nucleotides matching TRBD2. The germline V gene has CDR1 ENHRY and CDR2 SYGVKD. J was trimmed by 6 bases and V by 6 bases; bases with no gene match: 4. The CDR3 has 14 amino acids. The CDR3 DNA reads TGTGCCATCAGGACTAGCGGGGTCTTCAATGAGCAGTTCTTC. This gives the protein CAIRTSGVFNEQFF.

J is TRBJ1-5 and V is TRBV7-6, with 8 nucleotides matching TRBD1. After removal of 3 bases from V and 5 bases from J, the junction contained 6 bases not matched to a gene. CDR3 length equals 15 residues. Germline V lookup: CDR1 SGHVS, CDR2 FNYEAQ. The CDR3 region has the DNA TGTGCCAGCAGCTTGGTAGACAGGGGACATCAGCCCCAGCATTTT. It is translated as CASSLVDRGHQPQHF.

This clone is a singleton in its sample. V usage is TRBV28 and J usage is TRBJ2-5; 12 bases are shared with TRBD2. J gave up 2 bases and V 7 bases, and 11 bases lay outside the gene matches. Germline CDR1 MDHEN, CDR2 SYDVKM. The CDR3 spans 17 residues. The CDR3 nucleotides read TGTGCCAGCACCCTAGCGGGGGGGCACCCCCAACAAGAGACCCAGTACTTC. Its translation is CASTLAGGHPQQETQYF. Combining the CDR3 with reference TRBV28 and TRBJ2-5 gives the whole variable domain DVKVTQSSRYLVKRTGEKVFLECVQDMDHENMFWYRQDPGLGLRLIYFSYDVKMKEKGDIPEGYSVSREKKERFSLILESASTNQTSMYLCASTLAGGHPQQETQYFGPGTRLLVL.

This clone was detected only a few times. The rearrangement links TRBV19 to TRBJ1-2, with TRBD1 identical over 10 bases. The CDR3 is 14 amino acids. Unmatched junction bases numbered 2, after V lost 6 bases and J lost 1 base. Germline CDR1 reads LNHDA; CDR2 reads SQIVND (reference sequence). Written as DNA, the CDR3 is TGTGCCAGTAGCCGGGACAGGGGTAACTATGGCTACACCTTC. It translates to CASSRDRGNYGYTF.

The genes are TRBV28 and TRBJ1-6; 8 bases map to TRBD1. V trimming: 5 bases; J trimming: 7 bases; junction bases outside the gene matches: 4. The CDR3 is made up of 14 amino acids. Germline CDR1 reads MDHEN; CDR2 reads SYDVKM. CDR3 nucleotides: TGTGCCAGCAGTAGGACAGGGTGGAATTCACCCCTCCACTTT. It encodes CASSRTGWNSPLHF.

V and J are TRBV7-2 and TRBJ2-7; TRBD2 is a possible D gene (6 bases). The V and J ends lost 5 bases and 0 bases respectively, with 11 bases between them. Per germline, CDR1 SGHTA and CDR2 FQGNSA. The CDR3 extends over 14 amino acids. CDR3 DNA: TGTGCCAGCAGCGCGGGACGTAACTCCTACGAGCAGTACTTC. Its translation is CASSAGRNSYEQYF. The whole variable domain, filled in from reference TRBV7-2 and TRBJ2-7, reads GAGVSQSPSNKVTEKGKDVELRCDPISGHTALYWYRQSLGQGLEFLIYFQGNSAPDKSGLPSDRFSAERTGGSVSTLTIQRTQQEDSAVYLCASSAGRNSYEQYFGPGTRLTVT.

The chain uses TRBV5-5 and TRBJ1-1; D remains ambiguous. Germline values: CDR1 SGHKS, CDR2 YYEKEE (reference sequence). The CDR3 length is 11 residues. Trimming left V 2 bases short and J 7 bases short, with 6 bases between. CDR3 sequence reads: CASSFQVEAFF. CDR3 nucleotide sequence: TGTGCCAGCAGCTTCCAGGTTGAAGCTTTCTTT.

The chain joins TRBV19 to TRBJ2-3, with 8 bases lining up with TRBD2. This CDR3 contains 14 residues. The V gene end was trimmed by 5 bases and the J gene end by 2 bases; junction bases not matched to a gene: 3. CDR1 is LNHDA and CDR2 is SQIVND in the germline V gene (reference sequence). CDR3 loop: CASSSSGSTDTQYF. DNA of the CDR3: TGTGCCAGTAGTTCTAGCGGGTCCACAGATACGCAGTATTTT.

The J gene is TRBJ2-1, the V gene TRBV2; D is undetermined. The CDR3 is made up of 12 amino acids. CDR1 and CDR2 from the germline V gene are SNHLY and FYNNEI. Trimming removed 4 bases from V and 9 bases from J, with 10 bases in between. In nucleotides, the CDR3 is TGTGCCAGCAGTGTAGTTAGCCTTGAGCAGTTCTTC. Encoded protein: CASSVVSLEQFF.

The CDR3 reads CASSLTVGSGANVLTF. The CDR3 DNA sequence: TGTGCCAGCAGCCTCACAGTTGGCTCTGGGGCCAACGTCCTGACTTTC. J is TRBJ2-6 and V is TRBV11-2; D is unclear. Germline V gene sequence: CDR1 SGHAT, CDR2 FQNNGV. V was trimmed by 5 bases and J by 0 bases, leaving 11 bases between them. This CDR3 is 16 amino acids long.

The rearrangement links TRBV11-3 to TRBJ2-1; D gene ambiguous. The CDR3 is 16 residues long. Germline V gene data show CDR1 as SGHNT and CDR2 as YENEEA. Trimming shortened V by 5 bases and J by 3 bases, and 17 bases separated the two germline ends. The CDR3 sequence: CASSPEVALDYNEQFF. For the CDR3, the DNA is TGTGCCAGCAGCCCCGAGGTAGCACTGGACTACAATGAGCAGTTCTTC.

The V call is TRBV21-1, the J call TRBJ2-6; the table's D call, TRBD2, was not checked against the DNA. TRBV21-1 is assigned pseudogene status. There are 17 residues in the CDR3. CDR3 loop: CAQGWEDQNSGANVLTF. The CDR3 DNA reads TGTGCCCAAGGATGGGAGGATCAAAACTCTGGGGCCAACGTCCTGACTTTC.

The gene calls are TRBV27 and TRBJ2-7; TRBD1 matches 7 bases. This CDR3 comprises 15 residues. V trimming: 5 bases; J trimming: 5 bases; junction bases outside the gene matches: 12. CDR1 is MNHEY and CDR2 is SMNVEV in the germline V gene (reference sequence). The CDR3 nucleotides read TGTGCCAGCAGTACCTTAACTACAGGGGTCGACGAGCAGTACTTC. Residues: CASSTLTTGVDEQYF.

The V and J genes are TRBV11-3 and TRBJ1-5; TRBD1 aligns across 7 bases. Germline V gene data show CDR1 as SGHNT and CDR2 as YENEEA. This CDR3 contains 15 residues. J was trimmed by 5 bases and V by 1 base; bases with no gene match: 5. CDR3 sequence (DNA): TGTGCCAGCAGCTTAGCGAGGCAGGGGGATCAGCCCCAGCATTTT. As protein: CASSLARQGDQPQHF.

The genes are TRBV19 and TRBJ2-1, with 10 nucleotides matching TRBD1. The CDR3 has 16 residues. Trimming cost V 6 bases and J 0 bases; bases outside gene matches: 5. Germline V gene sequence: CDR1 LNHDA, CDR2 SQIVND (reference sequence). CDR3 loop: CASSPGQGFSYNEQFF. The CDR3 DNA sequence: TGTGCCAGTAGCCCGGGACAGGGGTTCTCCTACAATGAGCAGTTCTTC. Full variable domain (outside the CDR3, taken from reference TRBV19 and TRBJ2-1): DGGITQSPKYLFRKEGQNVTLSCEQNLNHDAMYWYRQDPGQGLRLIYYSQIVNDFQKGDIAEGYSVSREKKESFPLTVTSAQKNPTAFYLCASSPGQGFSYNEQFFGPGTRLTVL.

This clone was detected once. The J gene is TRBJ1-3, the V gene TRBV5-1, with 8 bases lining up with TRBD1. The length of the CDR3 is 17 residues. CDR1 is SGHRS, CDR2 YFSETQ, per germline. With 4 bases clipped from V and 2 bases from J, the junction kept 11 bases outside the gene matches. The CDR3 spells CASSPTGDTTTGNTIYF. CDR3 sequence (DNA): TGCGCCAGCAGCCCGACAGGGGATACGACTACTGGAAACACCATATATTTT.

CDR3 DNA: TGTGCCAGCAGCCAGAGCGGACAGGCCCCCATCTATGGCTACACCTTC. Protein product: CASSQSGQAPIYGYTF. The gene calls are TRBV7-9 and TRBJ1-2; 7 positions match TRBD1. Germline V gene sequence: CDR1 SEHNR, CDR2 FQNEAQ (reference sequence). J was trimmed by 4 bases and V by 5 bases; bases with no gene match: 13. The CDR3 extends over 16 amino acids.

CDR3 region: CASGSYEQYF. As DNA, the CDR3 is TGTGCCAGCGGTAGCTACGAGCAGTACTTC. The chain couples TRBV11-3 to TRBJ2-7; D call uncertain. V gave up 8 bases and J gave up 3 bases, with 5 bases separating them. Per the germline V gene, CDR1 is SGHNT and CDR2 is YENEEA. This CDR3 contains 10 residues.

J is TRBJ2-7 and V is TRBV28; D is ambiguous. V was trimmed by 6 bases and J by 0 bases, leaving 12 bases between them. CDR1 and CDR2 from the germline V gene are MDHEN and SYDVKM. The CDR3 is 14 amino acids. The CDR3: CASRLQRSSYEQYF. As DNA, the CDR3 is TGTGCCAGCAGGCTCCAACGTAGCTCCTACGAGCAGTACTTC. Full variable domain (missing parts from reference TRBV28 and TRBJ2-7): DVKVTQSSRYLVKRTGEKVFLECVQDMDHENMFWYRQDPGLGLRLIYFSYDVKMKEKGDIPEGYSVSREKKERFSLILESASTNQTSMYLCASRLQRSSYEQYFGPGTRLTVT.

This chain links TRBV11-2 with TRBJ1-1, with 9 bases identical to TRBD1. The CDR3 loop spans 14 amino acids. Per the germline V gene, CDR1 is SGHAT and CDR2 is FQNNGV. CDR3 in amino acids: CATRWTGEGTEAFF. The CDR3 DNA is TGTGCGACTAGGTGGACAGGGGAGGGGACTGAAGCTTTCTTT.